This TCR beta chain was recorded in a study of T cells in localized non-small cell lung cancer. V gave up 3 bases and J gave up 1 base, with 3 bases separating them. This CDR3 is 12 amino acids long. From germline, CDR1 is KGHSH and CDR2 LQKENI. The table came from immunoSEQ multiplex PCR; TCRdb's copy has only in-frame clones and leaves some out. The data contain about 45,000 clones, roughly 79% of them singletons. This TCR was sampled from a man aged 35 to 70 with stage III lung adenocarcinoma. Sequencing was performed on peripheral blood mononuclear cells, taken before any cancer treatment. J is TRBJ1-1 and V is TRBV18, with unresolved D. CDR3 DNA: TGTGCCAGCTCACCTCAGAACACTGAAGCTTTCTTT. Its protein is CASSPQNTEAFF.